Detailed here is one T cell receptor beta chain. Its cognate antigen is unknown. Mouse gene names apply. The sequenced fragment ends 4 residues before the CDR3 boundary, so the rest is inferred from the germline J gene. cDNA prepared by RNA extraction and subsequent reverse transcription served as the template for sequencing. The table came from immunoSEQ multiplex PCR; TCRdb's copy has only in-frame clones and leaves some out. In total the sample includes approximately 110,000 clones, none of them seen once. The data are from a study of CD8+ T cells in alopecia areata. About the study: Skin was taken from approximately 6-13-month-old C3H/HeJ graft donors that had spontaneous alopecia and grafted onto approximately 6-11-week-old female C3H/HeJ mice.

Study conclusions and caveats: Lesional scalp, notably in alopecia totalis/universalis, had clonality above that of normal scalp. Scalp sample data also include resident alphabeta T cells from normal skin. Sharing of TCRs across patients appeared less clear than in mice, possibly for HLA-related reasons.

The CDR3 extends over 16 amino acids. V lost 4 bases to trimming and J lost 2 bases; unmatched junction nucleotides: 6. CDR1 is SGHDT, CDR2 FRDEAV, per germline. This sequence originates from a C3H/HeJ mouse with alopecia areata. Strain haplotype (MHC): H2-k. The chain has TRBV14 and TRBJ2-5; 11 bases agree with TRBD2. The sample taken for sequencing was lesional skin. CDR3 DNA, as far as it was read: TGTGCCAGCAGTCCGGACTGGGGGGTATCCCAAGAC. Its protein product is CASSPDWGVSQD. The entire CDR3 sequence reads CASSPDWGVSQDTQYF.